This record concerns one T cell receptor beta chain sequence. No antigen is known for it. This sample's TCRbeta library carried unique molecular identifier barcodes. Each CDR3 protein gets one entry after TCRdb re-called the PCR reads with MiXCR. The table records fewer than 450,000 distinct CDR3 sequences, 16% of them present only once. This record comes from a study of T-cell reconstitution after alpha-beta-depleted transplantation in children. Study-wide results and limits: Alpha-beta T cells present about two months after transplant were reported to originate from several hundred expanded graft clones.

This TCR came from a male patient aged 2 to 9 who had a stem cell transplant for acute lymphoblastic leukemia, so the T cells may come from the graft donor. Sequencing used PBMCs, mostly from graft donor cells, obtained 360 days after TCRalphabeta/CD19-depleted stem cell transplant.

CDR3 amino acids: CSARDRGLADLKNIQYF. The CDR3 DNA reads as TGCAGTGCTAGAGATCGCGGGCTAGCGGACCTCAAAAACATTCAGTACTTC. The chain links TRBV20-1 to TRBJ2-4; TRBD2 matches at 7 bases. V trimming: 0 bases; J trimming: 3 bases; junction bases outside the gene matches: 11. Per the germline V gene, CDR1 is DFQATT and CDR2 is SNEGSKA (reference sequence). CDR3 length: 17 amino acids.